A single sample is the source of the 24 T cell receptor beta chains below, sequenced in a study of blood T cell repertoires in COVID-19 (TCRdb year 2020). Preparation of the library involved the immunoSEQ multiplex PCR assay. TCRdb's version of the immuneACCESS table is confined to in-frame rearrangements and falls short of the full clone set. An unresolved V gene accounts for under half of the shortfall where checked; the remainder is of unknown origin. The sample table lists over 80,000 clones, about 74% of them with a count of one. Over 3.5% of the sample is taken by the ten largest. Sequencing was carried out using peripheral blood. The origin of the receptors is a man between 65 and 79 years old with COVID-19, enrolled during active disease.

The chain has TRBV29-1 and TRBJ2-5; 7 bases agree with TRBD2. This CDR3 comprises 11 residues. Germline trimming cut 5 bases from V and 7 bases from J; bases unmatched to any gene: 4. Germline assignment: CDR1 SQVTM and CDR2 ANQGSEA. CDR3 amino acids: CSVRREGTQYF. DNA of the CDR3: TGCAGCGTTAGGAGGGAGGGGACCCAGTACTTC.

CDR3 DNA sequence: TGTGCCAGCAGCCAAATTCGGAATGAGCAGTTCTTC. It specifies CASSQIRNEQFF. The gene calls are TRBV12-3 or TRBV12-4 and TRBJ2-1; D uncertain. Trimming took off 6 bases at V and 7 bases at J, with 10 bases between the two ends. The CDR3 length is 12 residues.

The rearrangement links TRBV18 to TRBJ2-3, with 15 bases lining up with TRBD2. This CDR3 has 18 residues. The germline CDR1 and CDR2 sequences are KGHSH and LQKENI. After removal of 1 base from V and 2 bases from J, the junction contained 4 bases not matched to a gene. The chain's CDR3 is CASSPLGLAGGITDTQYF. For the CDR3, the DNA is TGTGCCAGCTCACCACTAGGACTAGCGGGAGGGATCACAGATACGCAGTATTTT. Drawing the rest from reference TRBV18 and TRBJ2-3, the complete variable domain is NAGVMQNPRHLVRRRGQEARLRCSPMKGHSHVYWYRQLPEEGLKFMVYLQKENIIDESGMPKERFSAEFPKEGPSILRIQQVVRGDSAAYFCASSPLGLAGGITDTQYFGPGTRLTVL.

This chain uses TRBV5-6 with TRBJ2-5; 12 bases map to TRBD1. The CDR3 is made up of 19 amino acids. Germline CDR1 and CDR2: SGHDT and YYEEEE. V was pared by 5 bases and J by 7 bases, with 21 bases of the junction left unmatched. The CDR3 sequence: CASSPGQGAFSTKSWTQYF. The CDR3 coding sequence is TGTGCCAGCAGTCCGGGACAGGGGGCTTTTTCTACTAAGAGTTGGACCCAGTACTTC.

The CDR3, as DNA: TGCACCAGCAGACCCCGGGACAGGGAAAACATTCAGTACTTC. It encodes CTSRPRDRENIQYF. This chain links TRBV1 with TRBJ2-4; the D segment call TRBD1 is taken from the table without a DNA check. TRBV1 represents a pseudogene. This CDR3 spans 14 amino acids.

This clone was counted only a few times. V usage is TRBV5-1 and J usage is TRBJ1-2; tentatively, D is TRBD1 (5 bases). The CDR3 sequence is 16 residues long. The germline gives CDR1 SGHRS, CDR2 YFSETQ. Trimming stripped 4 bases from V and 2 bases from J, with 18 bases between. CDR3 amino acids: CASSRREGAKNYGYTF. The CDR3 nucleotides are TGCGCCAGCAGCAGGAGGGAAGGGGCGAAAAACTATGGCTACACCTTC.

This clone was seen once. The chain carries TRBV7-9 and TRBJ2-7; D may be TRBD1 (5 bases). The CDR3 spans 15 residues. With 3 bases removed from V and 3 bases from J, the gap between germline ends came to 15 bases. CDR1 SEHNR and CDR2 FQNEAQ come from the germline V gene (reference sequence). The CDR3 region has the DNA TGTGCCAGCAGCTTTACCAGGGCCCAGGGCTACGAGCAGTACTTC. Its translation is CASSFTRAQGYEQYF.

The chain combines TRBV5-1 with TRBJ1-1; D might be TRBD1 (5 bases). V shed 4 bases and J shed 5 bases, with 9 bases lying between them. CDR1 is SGHRS, CDR2 YFSETQ, per germline. The CDR3 covers 12 residues. CDR3 sequence: CASSVGLTEAFF. DNA for the CDR3: TGCGCCAGCAGCGTGGGACTTACTGAAGCTTTCTTT.

This chain uses TRBV10-3 with TRBJ1-5; D is undetermined. The germline V gene encodes CDR1 ENHRY and CDR2 SYGVKD. This CDR3 is built from 15 residues. V was shortened by 0 bases and J by 3 bases, with 9 bases between the two germline ends. The CDR3 bases are TGTGCCATCAGTGAGTCTGGCGGTTCCAATCAGCCCCAGCATTTT. Its translation: CAISESGGSNQPQHF.

J is TRBJ2-1 and V is TRBV19; 8 nucleotides line up with TRBD1. CDR3 size: 15 residues. V shed 1 base, J shed 6 bases, and the junction held 5 bases outside the gene matches. Germline values: CDR1 LNHDA, CDR2 SQIVND (reference sequence). CDR3 sequence: CASSIVGQVFNEQFF. CDR3 DNA: TGTGCCAGTAGTATAGTGGGACAGGTTTTCAATGAGCAGTTCTTC.

In DNA form, the CDR3 reads TGTGCCAGTAGTATTTTGGTAGCGGGAAGTCAGAAAGAGCAGTTCTTC. Its translation: CASSILVAGSQKEQFF. This rearrangement joins TRBV19 to TRBJ2-1; 8 nucleotides agree with TRBD2. V lost 3 bases, J lost 10 bases, and 14 bases stayed unmatched. This CDR3 has 16 amino acids. The germline CDR1 and CDR2 sequences are LNHDA and SQIVND (reference sequence).

The chain uses TRBV5-6 and TRBJ2-7, with D perhaps TRBD1 (6 bases). The CDR3 consists of 14 residues. The V gene's germline CDR1 is SGHDT and CDR2 YYEEEE. V was cut by 2 bases and J by 5 bases, with 14 bases left in between. CDR3: CASSFSGALNEQYF. The DNA of the CDR3 is TGTGCCAGCAGCTTCTCAGGGGCCCTCAACGAGCAGTACTTC.

The chain uses TRBV27 and TRBJ2-1; 14 bases fit TRBD2. With 2 bases clipped from V and 12 bases from J, the junction kept 6 bases outside the gene matches. This CDR3 region has 15 residues. Germline CDR1 MNHEY, CDR2 SMNVEV (reference sequence). The CDR3 protein is CASSLGTSGSWGQFF. DNA of the CDR3: TGTGCCAGCAGTTTAGGGACTAGCGGGAGTTGGGGGCAGTTCTTC.

The V gene is TRBV11-3, the J gene TRBJ2-2, with 8 nucleotides matching TRBD1. The germline V gene encodes CDR1 SGHNT and CDR2 YENEEA. V lost 0 bases and J lost 7; bases outside the gene matches: 4. The CDR3 is made up of 15 amino acids. This chain's CDR3 is CASSLEAGGIGELFF. The CDR3 nucleotides read TGTGCCAGCAGCTTAGAAGCAGGGGGCATCGGGGAGCTGTTTTTT. Variable domain in full (rest from reference TRBV11-3 and TRBJ2-2): EAGVVQSPRYKIIEKKQPVAFWCNPISGHNTLYWYLQNLGQGPELLIRYENEEAVDDSQLPKDRFSAERLKGVDSTLKIQPAELGDSAVYLCASSLEAGGIGELFFGEGSRLTVL.

This clone occurred a few times. The chain combines TRBV28 with TRBJ1-2; possible D gene TRBD1, 5 bases. Germline V gene data show CDR1 as MDHEN and CDR2 as SYDVKM. V shed 4 bases and J shed 7 bases, with 10 bases lying between them. The CDR3 totals 12 residues. The CDR3 protein is CASSYQGLGYTF. The CDR3 coding sequence is TGTGCCAGCAGTTATCAGGGCCTTGGCTACACCTTC.

J is TRBJ2-7 and V is TRBV6-5; 8 bases fit TRBD2. CDR1 is MNHEY, CDR2 SVGAGI, per germline. This CDR3 has 16 residues. Trimming took 0 bases from V and 5 from J; bases not matched to a gene: 9. The CDR3 DNA is TGTGCCAGCAGTTACTCGATTTCAAGCGGGAGTGACGAGCAGTACTTC. Translated: CASSYSISSGSDEQYF.

This clone was observed a single time. This chain links TRBV6-6 with TRBJ2-5; D is possibly TRBD1 (6 bases). The V end was cut by 5 bases, the J end by 2 bases, with 9 bases between. The CDR3 totals 13 residues. CDR1 and CDR2 (germline): MNHNY, SVGAGI (reference sequence). The CDR3 is CASSRDIQETQYF. CDR3 DNA sequence: TGTGCCAGCAGTCGGGACATTCAAGAGACCCAGTACTTC.

The chain is built from TRBV5-4 and TRBJ2-1; 7 nucleotides agree with TRBD2. V dropped 4 bases and J dropped 3; count of bases not matched to a gene: 7. Germline V gives CDR1 SGHNT, CDR2 YYREEE (reference sequence). The CDR3 is 15 amino acids. The CDR3, as DNA: TGTGCCAGCAGCGCAGGTGGGGGGGGCTACAATGAGCAGTTCTTC. This codes for CASSAGGGGYNEQFF.

V and J are TRBV2 and TRBJ2-1; D unclear. CDR3 length equals 13 residues. V lost 4 bases and J 6 bases, leaving 10 bases between the germline ends. The V gene's germline CDR1 is SNHLY and CDR2 FYNNEI. In DNA, the CDR3 is TGTGCCAGCAGTGCGAACAGTCTCAATGAGCAGTTCTTC. Translating it yields CASSANSLNEQFF.

The chain recombines TRBV15 with TRBJ2-3, with 8 nucleotides matching TRBD1. The CDR3 covers 16 residues. Germline CDR1 is LNHNV and CDR2 is YYDKDF (reference sequence). Trimming took 3 bases from V and 6 from J; bases not matched to a gene: 11. CDR3 loop: CATSSMTGDPADTQYF. DNA for the CDR3: TGTGCCACCAGCAGTATGACAGGGGACCCCGCGGATACGCAGTATTTT.

CDR3: CASSTGLGGRGEAFF. The CDR3 bases are TGTGCCAGTAGTACGGGCCTAGGGGGCAGGGGTGAAGCTTTCTTT. This chain connects TRBV19 to TRBJ1-1, with 7 bases lining up with TRBD1. Germline CDR1 is LNHDA and CDR2 is SQIVND (reference sequence). V gave up 4 bases and J gave up 7 bases; unmatched junction bases: 12. The CDR3 totals 15 residues.

V is TRBV28 and J is TRBJ1-6; the D is unclear. V lost 5 bases and J lost 9, with 14 bases in between. Germline CDR1 MDHEN, CDR2 SYDVKM. CDR3 length: 14 residues. The DNA for the CDR3 is TGTGCCAGCAGTCCCCAGCGGGTTCGTTCACCCCTCCACTTT. Protein sequence: CASSPQRVRSPLHF. Complete variable domain (other parts from reference TRBV28 and TRBJ1-6): DVKVTQSSRYLVKRTGEKVFLECVQDMDHENMFWYRQDPGLGLRLIYFSYDVKMKEKGDIPEGYSVSREKKERFSLILESASTNQTSMYLCASSPQRVRSPLHFGNGTRLTVT.

The chain uses TRBV6-5 and TRBJ1-2, with 7 bases identical to TRBD1. Germline assignment: CDR1 MNHEY and CDR2 SVGAGI. Trimming cost V 6 bases and J 3 bases; bases outside gene matches: 4. The CDR3 is made up of 13 amino acids. The CDR3 region is CASSRDRHYGYTF. The CDR3 DNA sequence: TGTGCCAGCAGCCGGGACAGACACTATGGCTACACCTTC.

This clone was counted a single time. CDR3 sequence: CASRTGTGELFF. CDR3 coding DNA: TGTGCCAGCAGAACCGGGACCGGGGAGCTGTTTTTT. The chain couples TRBV5-6 to TRBJ2-2; no firm D call. The V end was cut by 5 bases, the J end by 5 bases, with 7 bases between. This CDR3 region has 12 residues. In germline, CDR1 is SGHDT, CDR2 YYEEEE.